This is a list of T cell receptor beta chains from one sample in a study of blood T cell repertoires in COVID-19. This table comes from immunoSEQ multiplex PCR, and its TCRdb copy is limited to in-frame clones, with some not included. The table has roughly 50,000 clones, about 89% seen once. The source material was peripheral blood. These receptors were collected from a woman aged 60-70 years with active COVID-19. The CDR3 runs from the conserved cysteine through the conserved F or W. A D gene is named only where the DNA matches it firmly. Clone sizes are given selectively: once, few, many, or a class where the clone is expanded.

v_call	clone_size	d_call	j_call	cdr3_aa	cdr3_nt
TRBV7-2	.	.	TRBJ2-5	CASSSPLVRDWRVETQYF	TGTGCCAGCAGCTCTCCTTTAGTCCGGGACTGGAGGGTGGAGACCCAGTACTTC
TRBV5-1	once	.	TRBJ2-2	CASSPQGPGELFF	TGCGCCAGCAGCCCACAGGGCCCCGGGGAGCTGTTTTTT
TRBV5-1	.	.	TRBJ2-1	CASSLDGVLGQFF	TGCGCCAGCAGCTTGGACGGGGTCCTTGGGCAGTTCTTC
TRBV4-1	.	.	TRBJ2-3	CASSDPFLAVSTDTQYF	TGCGCCAGCAGCGATCCTTTCCTCGCGGTTAGCACAGATACGCAGTATTTT
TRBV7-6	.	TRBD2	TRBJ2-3	CASRGLSGGSTDTQYF	TGTGCCAGCAGAGGCCTTAGCGGGGGGAGCACAGATACGCAGTATTTT
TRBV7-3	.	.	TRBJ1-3	CASSLTPWQLDTIYF	TGTGCCAGCAGCTTAACCCCGTGGCAGCTAGACACCATATATTTT
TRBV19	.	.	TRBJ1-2	CASSISVGSFGGYTF	TGTGCCAGTAGTATATCGGTGGGGAGCTTTGGTGGCTACACCTTC
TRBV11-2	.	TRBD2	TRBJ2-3	CASSPRTSGGATDTQYF	TGTGCCAGCAGCCCACGGACTAGCGGGGGGGCTACAGATACGCAGTATTTT
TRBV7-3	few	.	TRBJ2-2	CASSLRFYSNTGELFF	TGTGCCAGCAGCTTACGGTTCTACTCGAACACCGGGGAGCTGTTTTTT
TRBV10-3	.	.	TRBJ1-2	CATRTPTGYEGHYGYTF	TGTGCCACAAGGACGCCCACAGGTTATGAAGGACACTATGGCTACACCTTC
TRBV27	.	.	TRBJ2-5	CASSPGWETQYF	TGTGCCAGCAGTCCCGGTTGGGAGACCCAGTACTTC
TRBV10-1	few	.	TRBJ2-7	CASSPPGQPYEQYF	TGCGCCAGCAGCCCCCCAGGGCAGCCCTACGAGCAGTACTTC
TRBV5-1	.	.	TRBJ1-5	CASSSGTEGYSNQPQHF	TGCGCCAGCAGCTCTGGGACGGAGGGGTATAGCAATCAGCCCCAGCATTTT
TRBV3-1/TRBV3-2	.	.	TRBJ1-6	CASSQASIHNSPLHF	TGTGCCAGCAGCCAAGCCAGTATACATAATTCACCCCTCCACTTT
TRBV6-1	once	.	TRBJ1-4	CASSEQGRTTNEKLFF	TGTGCCAGCAGTGAACAGGGCAGAACAACTAATGAAAAACTGTTTTTT
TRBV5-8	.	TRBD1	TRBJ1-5	CASSFFAGGGSSLGNQPQHF	TGTGCCAGCAGCTTTTTTGCTGGAGGGGGCTCTTCTCTCGGGAATCAGCCCCAGCATTTT
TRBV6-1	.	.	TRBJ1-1	CASSEFPPLSSSPMNTEAFF	TGTGCCAGCAGTGAATTCCCCCCACTCTCAAGCTCCCCTATGAACACTGAAGCTTTCTTT
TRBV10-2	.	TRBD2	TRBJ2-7	CASTPSGGSYEQYF	TGCGCCAGCACTCCTAGCGGTGGCTCCTACGAGCAGTACTTC
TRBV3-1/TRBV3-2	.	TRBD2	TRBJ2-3	CASSSWALRESTDTQYF	TGTGCCAGCAGCTCGTGGGCCTTGCGGGAGAGCACAGATACGCAGTATTTT
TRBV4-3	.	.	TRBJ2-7	CASSQGFQTYEQYF	TGCGCCAGCAGCCAAGGGTTCCAGACCTACGAGCAGTACTTC
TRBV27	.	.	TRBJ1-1	CASSLWQAGTEAFF	TGTGCCAGCAGTTTATGGCAGGCAGGAACTGAAGCTTTCTTT
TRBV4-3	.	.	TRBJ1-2	CASSQGQTNNVRYTF	TGCGCCAGCAGCCAAGGACAGACCAATAATGTACGCTACACCTTC
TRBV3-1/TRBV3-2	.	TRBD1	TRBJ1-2	CASSLAGGSGYTF	TGTGCCAGCAGCCTCGCAGGGGGCTCTGGCTACACCTTC
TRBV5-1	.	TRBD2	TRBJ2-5	CASTVGWVAGLQETQYF	TGCGCCAGCACCGTTGGTTGGGTAGCGGGGCTACAAGAGACCCAGTACTTC
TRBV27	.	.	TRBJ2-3	CASSLWATTDTQYF	TGTGCCAGCAGTTTATGGGCCACCACAGATACGCAGTATTTT
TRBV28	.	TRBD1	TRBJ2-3	CASRISRQGPLTDTQYF	TGTGCCAGCAGGATTAGCAGACAGGGGCCCCTCACAGATACGCAGTATTTT
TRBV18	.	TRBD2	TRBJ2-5	CASSQAGVETQYF	TGTGCCAGCTCACAAGCGGGGGTTGAGACCCAGTACTTC
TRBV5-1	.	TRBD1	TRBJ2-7	CASSSSTGDSYEQYF	TGCGCCAGCAGCTCATCGACAGGGGATTCCTACGAGCAGTACTTC
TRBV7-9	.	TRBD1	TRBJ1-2	CASSTGAGQGIYGYTF	TGTGCCAGCAGCACAGGGGCCGGACAGGGCATTTATGGCTACACCTTC
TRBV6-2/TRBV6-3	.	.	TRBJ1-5	CASSYSLAAALDRQPQHF	TGTGCCAGCAGTTACTCTTTAGCAGCGGCCCTCGATCGACAGCCCCAGCATTTT
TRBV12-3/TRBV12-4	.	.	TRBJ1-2	CASSFLYGYTF	TGTGCCAGCAGTTTCCTTTATGGCTACACCTTC
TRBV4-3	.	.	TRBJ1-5	CASSQVIGSNQPQHF	TGCGCCAGCAGCCAAGTTATAGGGAGTAATCAGCCCCAGCATTTT
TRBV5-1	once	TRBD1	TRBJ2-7	CASSLEGQIYEQYF	TGCGCCAGCAGCTTGGAGGGACAGATCTACGAGCAGTACTTC
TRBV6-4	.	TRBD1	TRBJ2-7	CASSPDRTSYEQYF	TGTGCCAGCAGTCCGGACAGGACCTCCTACGAGCAGTACTTC
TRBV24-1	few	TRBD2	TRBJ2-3	CATSDSRTSELNTQYF	TGTGCCACCAGTGATTCTCGGACTAGCGAGTTGAATACGCAGTATTTT
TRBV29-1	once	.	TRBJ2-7	CSCGVGAYEQYF	TGCAGCTGCGGTGTGGGAGCCTACGAGCAGTACTTC
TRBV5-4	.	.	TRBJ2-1	CASSLGQAEYNEQFF	TGTGCCAGCAGCTTGGGGCAGGCAGAGTACAATGAGCAGTTCTTC
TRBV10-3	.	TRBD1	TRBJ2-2	CAISESGGQGNTGELFF	TGTGCCATCAGTGAGTCGGGAGGACAGGGAAACACCGGGGAGCTGTTTTTT
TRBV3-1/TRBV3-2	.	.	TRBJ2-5	CASSQRGGQGQETQYF	TGTGCCAGCAGCCAACGGGGGGGACAGGGCCAAGAGACCCAGTACTTC
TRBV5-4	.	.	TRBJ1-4	CASSLQGRNEKLFF	TGTGCCAGCAGCTTACAGGGCAGGAATGAAAAACTGTTTTTT
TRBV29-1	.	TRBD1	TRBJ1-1	CSVDSDRGPTEAFF	TGCAGCGTTGATTCTGACAGGGGTCCTACTGAAGCTTTCTTT
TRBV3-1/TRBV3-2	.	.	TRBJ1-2	CASSQDMVALYGYTF	TGTGCCAGCAGCCAAGATATGGTAGCCCTATATGGCTACACCTTC
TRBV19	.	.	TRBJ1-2	CASSMEGSNYGYTF	TGTGCCAGTAGTATGGAGGGTTCTAACTATGGCTACACCTTC
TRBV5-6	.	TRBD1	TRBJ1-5	CASSEGTGNQGQHF	TGTGCCAGCAGCGAGGGGACAGGAAATCAGGGCCAGCATTTT
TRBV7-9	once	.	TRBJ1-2	CASSSATESSDYGYTF	TGTGCCAGCAGCTCAGCAACAGAGTCTTCGGATTATGGCTACACCTTC
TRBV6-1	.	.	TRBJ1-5	CASSDRVLRGYSNQPQHF	TGTGCCAGCAGTGACAGGGTTTTAAGGGGTTATAGCAATCAGCCCCAGCATTTT
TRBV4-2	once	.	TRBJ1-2	CASSQDVQLTYGYTF	TGTGCCAGCAGCCAAGATGTACAGCTGACCTATGGCTACACCTTC
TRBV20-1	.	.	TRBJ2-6	CSASGPRIGANVLTF	TGCAGTGCTAGTGGACCTAGGATTGGGGCCAACGTCCTGACTTTC
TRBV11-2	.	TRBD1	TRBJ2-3	CASSPTGIITDTQYF	TGTGCCAGCAGCCCGACAGGGATTATCACAGATACGCAGTATTTT
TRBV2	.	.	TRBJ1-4	CASSLNEKLFF	TGTGCCAGCAGCCTGAATGAAAAACTGTTTTTT
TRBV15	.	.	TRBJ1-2	CATSRAREANYGYTF	TGTGCCACCAGCAGAGCCAGGGAAGCTAACTATGGCTACACCTTC
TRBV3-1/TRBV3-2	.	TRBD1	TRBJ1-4	CASSQFQGGEKLFF	TGTGCCAGCAGCCAGTTCCAGGGGGGTGAAAAACTGTTTTTT
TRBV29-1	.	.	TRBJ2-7	CSAATPTGPGYEQYF	TGCAGCGCCGCTACGCCTACAGGGCCGGGCTACGAGCAGTACTTC